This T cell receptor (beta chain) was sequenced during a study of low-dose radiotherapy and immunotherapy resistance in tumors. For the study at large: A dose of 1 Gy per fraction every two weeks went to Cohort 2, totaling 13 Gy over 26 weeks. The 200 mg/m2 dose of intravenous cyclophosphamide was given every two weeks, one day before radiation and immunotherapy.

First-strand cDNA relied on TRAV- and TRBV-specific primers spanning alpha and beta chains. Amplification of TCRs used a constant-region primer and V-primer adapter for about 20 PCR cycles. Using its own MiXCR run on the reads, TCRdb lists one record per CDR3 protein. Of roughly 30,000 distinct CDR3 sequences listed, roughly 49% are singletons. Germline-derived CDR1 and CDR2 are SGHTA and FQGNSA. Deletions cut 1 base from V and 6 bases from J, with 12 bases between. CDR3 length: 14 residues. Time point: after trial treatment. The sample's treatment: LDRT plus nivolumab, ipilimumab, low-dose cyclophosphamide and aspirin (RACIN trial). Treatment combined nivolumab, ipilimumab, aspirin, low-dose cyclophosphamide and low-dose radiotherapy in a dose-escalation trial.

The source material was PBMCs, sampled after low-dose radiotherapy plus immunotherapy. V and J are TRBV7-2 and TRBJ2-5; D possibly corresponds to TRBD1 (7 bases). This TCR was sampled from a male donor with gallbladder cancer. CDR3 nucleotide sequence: TGTGCCAGCAGCTTAGTGTCAGGGGGGAAGACCCAGTACTTC. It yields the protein CASSLVSGGKTQYF.